The 18 T cell receptor beta chains below were found in one sample sequenced in a study of T cell repertoires in cytomegalovirus infection (dated by TCRdb to between 2017 and 2020). The instrument was an Illumina HiSeq 1500. Using fastp at Q25 and MiXCR, TCRdb reprocessed the public reads and kept productive beta chains. All rows with the same CDR3 protein become a single entry with the most common DNA and genes. Present in this sample are about 140,000 distinct CDR3 sequences, about 6.5% of which were seen just once. The top ten hold more than 15% of the sample. The sequencing input was PBMCs. Source of these receptors: a human donor in good health (CMV status not recorded). Some clones in this sample may be carry-over from other donors' samples.

This clonotype was seen repeatedly, ten times or more. The chain has TRBV7-2 and TRBJ1-2; no firm D call. The CDR3 is 14 residues long. V was shortened by 5 bases and J by 5 bases, with 15 bases between the two germline ends. Germline CDR1 and CDR2: SGHTA and FQGNSA. In nucleotides, the CDR3 is TGTGCCAGCAGCCCATTCGGGTCGGGATATGGCTACACCTTC. It yields the protein CASSPFGSGYGYTF.

This clonotype was detected ten times or more. This chain links TRBV7-2 with TRBJ1-4, with a possible D match to TRBD1 (6 bases). This CDR3 is built from 15 residues. In germline, CDR1 is SGHTA, CDR2 FQGNSA. V was clipped by 2 bases and J by 7 bases, with 14 bases between them. Here the CDR3 reads CASSLSQGGTEKLFF. The CDR3 coding sequence is TGTGCCAGCAGCTTATCTCAAGGGGGTACTGAAAAACTGTTTTTT.

This clonotype was found many times. The J gene is TRBJ2-3, the V gene TRBV7-6; D may be TRBD1 or TRBD2 (5 bases each). The V end was cut by 1 base, the J end by 4 bases, with 9 bases between. This CDR3 comprises 14 residues. Germline-derived CDR1 and CDR2 are SGHVS and FNYEAQ. The DNA of the CDR3 is TGTGCCAGCAGCTTAGGTGGGGGTTCAGATACGCAGTATTTT. Translated: CASSLGGGSDTQYF.

The V call is TRBV18, the J call TRBJ2-5, with 7 bases matching TRBD1. This CDR3 is 15 amino acids long. The junction had 9 bases not matched to a gene; V was cut back by 6 bases and J by 2 bases. Germline V gene sequence: CDR1 KGHSH, CDR2 LQKENI. The CDR3 DNA follows: TGTGCCAGCTCCCGGGACCGGGACAGACAAGAGACCCAGTACTTC. It encodes CASSRDRDRQETQYF.

This clonotype has more than one count but fewer than ten. V and J are TRBV19 and TRBJ2-1, with TRBD2 matching over 7 bases. CDR1 and CDR2 (germline): LNHDA, SQIVND (reference sequence). The CDR3 runs to 15 residues. V shed 3 bases, J shed 2 bases, and the junction held 4 bases outside the gene matches. The CDR3 DNA sequence: TGTGCCAGTAGTATGGAAGCGGGGACCTACAATGAGCAGTTCTTC. Translated: CASSMEAGTYNEQFF.

The chain carries TRBV20-1 and TRBJ1-2; D is uncertain. V was shortened by 3 bases and J by 2 bases, with 4 bases between the two germline ends. The CDR3 sequence is 11 residues long. Germline CDR1 is DFQATT and CDR2 is SNEGSKA (reference sequence). The CDR3, as DNA: TGCAGTGCTAGTGACAACTATGGCTACACCTTC. The encoded protein is CSASDNYGYTF.

This chain connects TRBV18 to TRBJ2-7; D gene unclear. The CDR3 is 13 residues long. Germline assignment: CDR1 KGHSH and CDR2 LQKENI. V was pared by 4 bases and J by 5 bases, with 12 bases between. In DNA form, the CDR3 reads TGTGCCAGCTCACGGACGGCTATCGACGAGCAGTACTTC. Protein: CASSRTAIDEQYF.

This clonotype was seen at least ten times. The chain couples TRBV20-1 to TRBJ2-3; tentative D call: TRBD2 (6 bases). V was cut by 6 bases and J by 4 bases, with 11 bases left in between. Germline V lookup: CDR1 DFQATT, CDR2 SNEGSKA (reference sequence). The CDR3 has 12 residues. The CDR3 region is CSATLASDTQYF. The DNA for the CDR3 is TGCAGTGCGACGCTAGCGTCAGATACGCAGTATTTT.

The CDR3 coding sequence is TGCGCCAGCAGCTATAAACAGGGACCTCAGGAGGAGCTGTTTTTT. Protein: CASSYKQGPQEELFF. The chain combines TRBV5-1 with TRBJ2-2; maybe TRBD1 (6 bases). This CDR3 is built from 15 residues. Trimming left V 3 bases short and J 10 bases short, with 19 bases between. CDR1 SGHRS and CDR2 YFSETQ come from the germline V gene.

This clonotype came up many times. The V gene is TRBV5-4, the J gene TRBJ2-1, with D perhaps TRBD2 (6 bases). V lost 4 bases to trimming and J lost 9 bases, with 17 bases between them. CDR1 SGHNT and CDR2 YYREEE come from the germline V gene (reference sequence). CDR3 length: 14 residues. The CDR3 DNA reads as TGTGCCAGCAGCCTCGATGGCGGGGTTGGTGAGCAGTTCTTC. Translation gives CASSLDGGVGEQFF.

This clonotype was recorded at least ten times. The V gene is TRBV20-1, the J gene TRBJ1-2; 10 bases map to TRBD1. Germline loops: CDR1 DFQATT, CDR2 SNEGSKA (reference sequence). J gave up 7 bases and V 6 bases, and 11 bases lay outside the gene matches. This CDR3 contains 14 residues. The CDR3 spells CSAPPGQGSGGYTF. CDR3 sequence (DNA): TGCAGTGCCCCGCCGGGACAGGGGAGTGGTGGCTACACCTTC.

This clonotype appeared many times. The chain is built from TRBV4-1 and TRBJ2-5; perhaps TRBD2 as D (6 bases). V was pared by 6 bases and J by 5 bases, with 16 bases between. Germline loops: CDR1 MGHRA, CDR2 YSYEKL. The CDR3 extends over 14 amino acids. The CDR3 reads CASSPDPSEETQYF. CDR3 DNA sequence: TGCGCCAGCAGTCCTGACCCTAGCGAGGAGACCCAGTACTTC.

This clonotype appeared many times. The chain has TRBV4-1 and TRBJ1-5; 8 nucleotides agree with TRBD1. CDR1 and CDR2 (germline): MGHRA, YSYEKL. J was trimmed by 2 bases and V by 1 base; bases with no gene match: 4. The length of the CDR3 is 16 residues. In DNA form, the CDR3 reads TGCGCCAGCAGCCAAGCACAGGGGGTTGGCAATCAGCCCCAGCATTTT. Residues: CASSQAQGVGNQPQHF.

This clonotype was recorded many times. This chain joins TRBV7-2 and TRBJ1-5; D not resolved. The CDR3 is 14 residues long. Germline V gene data show CDR1 as SGHTA and CDR2 as FQGNSA. The V end lost 1 base, the J end lost 5 bases, and 9 bases lay between the germline ends. The CDR3 here is CASSLDGRDQPQHF. The CDR3 bases are TGTGCCAGCAGCTTAGACGGACGAGATCAGCCCCAGCATTTT.

The chain joins TRBV10-3 to TRBJ2-7; no definite D call. Looked up from germline, CDR1 is ENHRY and CDR2 is SYGVKD. With 10 bases removed from V and 2 bases from J, the gap between germline ends came to 15 bases. The CDR3 runs to 13 residues. Here the CDR3 reads CASAYGNAYEQYF. In DNA, the CDR3 is TGTGCCAGCGCTTACGGTAACGCCTACGAGCAGTACTTC.

The gene calls are TRBV5-5 and TRBJ2-2; D may be TRBD1 (6 bases). Germline CDR1 and CDR2: SGHKS and YYEKEE (reference sequence). Deletions cut 6 bases from V and 8 bases from J, with 17 bases between. CDR3 length: 14 residues. The CDR3 DNA sequence: TGTGCCAGCAACCTCCTGACAGGACCGGGGGAGCTGTTTTTT. This codes for CASNLLTGPGELFF.

V and J are TRBV29-1 and TRBJ2-1, with a weak D call TRBD2 (5 bases). The CDR3 extends over 12 amino acids. Germline V gene data show CDR1 as SQVTM and CDR2 as ANQGSEA. The V end lost 4 bases, the J end lost 7 bases, and 11 bases lay between the germline ends. CDR3 amino acids: CSVVRAKNEQFF. The DNA for the CDR3 is TGCAGCGTTGTGAGGGCTAAAAATGAGCAGTTCTTC.

This clonotype was found many times. The genes are TRBV7-9 and TRBJ1-2; D is unclear. Germline assignment: CDR1 SEHNR and CDR2 FQNEAQ (reference sequence). The CDR3 has 15 residues. V was pared by 2 bases and J by 2 bases, with 12 bases between. The CDR3 DNA reads as TGTGCCAGCAGCTTACGCGAGGGTGGGAACTATGGCTACACCTTC. As protein: CASSLREGGNYGYTF. Variable domain in full (rest from reference TRBV7-9 and TRBJ1-2): DTGVSQNPRHKITKRGQNVTFRCDPISEHNRLYWYRQTLGQGPEFLTYFQNEAQLEKSRLLSDRFSAERPKGSFSTLEIQRTEQGDSAMYLCASSLREGGNYGYTFGSGTRLTVV.